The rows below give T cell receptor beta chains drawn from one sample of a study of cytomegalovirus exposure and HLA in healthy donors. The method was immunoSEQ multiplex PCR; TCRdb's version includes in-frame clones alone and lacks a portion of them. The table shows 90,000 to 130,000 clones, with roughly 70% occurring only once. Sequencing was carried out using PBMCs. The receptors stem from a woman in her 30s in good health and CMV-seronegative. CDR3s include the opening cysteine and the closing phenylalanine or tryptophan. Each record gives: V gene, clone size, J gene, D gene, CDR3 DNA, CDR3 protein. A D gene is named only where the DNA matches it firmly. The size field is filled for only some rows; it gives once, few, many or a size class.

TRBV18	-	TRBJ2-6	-	TGTGCCAGCTCACCCGAGGGCCGAATCTCTGGGGCCAACGTCCTGACTTTC	CASSPEGRISGANVLTF
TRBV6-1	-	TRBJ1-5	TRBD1	TGTGCCAGCAGTGACTTCGGACAGGGGGCATATAGCAATCAGCCCCAGCATTTT	CASSDFGQGAYSNQPQHF
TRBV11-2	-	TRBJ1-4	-	TGTGCCAGCAGCTTAATCCCCAGGGAGGGAAAACTGTTTTTT	CASSLIPREGKLFF
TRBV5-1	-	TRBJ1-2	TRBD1	TGCGCCAGCAGCTGGGGACAGATGTATGGCTACACCTTC	CASSWGQMYGYTF
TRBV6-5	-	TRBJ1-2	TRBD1	TGTGCCAGCAGGGACCGGGGACAGTCCAACTATGGCTACACCTTC	CASRDRGQSNYGYTF
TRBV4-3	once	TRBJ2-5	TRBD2	TGCGCCAGCAGCCAAGGGGCTAGCGGGGGGTTTCGGGAGACCCAGTACTTC	CASSQGASGGFRETQYF
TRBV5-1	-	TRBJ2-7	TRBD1	TGCGCCAGCAGCTTGGAGGGACAGGCCAGCGAGCAGTACTTC	CASSLEGQASEQYF
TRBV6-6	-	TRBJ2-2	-	TGTGCCAGCAGTTACTCTTTCTTAAACACCGGGGAGCTGTTTTTT	CASSYSFLNTGELFF
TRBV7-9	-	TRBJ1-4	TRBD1	TGTGCCAGCAGCTTAGACAGACAGGGATATGAAAAACTGTTTTTT	CASSLDRQGYEKLFF
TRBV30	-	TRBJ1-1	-	TGTGCCTGGACCCTCAGGGTGGCGCTGAACACTGAAGCTTTCTTT	CAWTLRVALNTEAFF
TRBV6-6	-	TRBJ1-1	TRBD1	TGTGCCAGCAGTTACCCGACAGGGAGGTATGAAGCTTTCTTT	CASSYPTGRYEAFF